The 13 T cell receptor beta chains listed next were all sequenced from one sample in a study of blood T cell repertoires in COVID-19. The protocol was immunoSEQ multiplex PCR, while the TCRdb copy is restricted to in-frame clones and leaves out a portion. Among 150,000 to 200,000 clones, around 85% were seen once, and the ten largest hold 9.8%. Input material: peripheral blood. The receptors shown here come from a woman over 75 with acute or convalescent COVID-19.

The chain employs TRBV19 and TRBJ1-1, with 9 bases fitting TRBD1. Germline V gene data show CDR1 as LNHDA and CDR2 as SQIVND (reference sequence). The CDR3 is made up of 15 amino acids. Trimming cost V 6 bases and J 6 bases; bases outside gene matches: 11. This CDR3 reads CASRPQGAREAEAFF. In DNA, the CDR3 is TGTGCCAGTAGACCACAGGGGGCGCGGGAGGCTGAAGCTTTCTTT. Looking up the rest from reference TRBV19 and TRBJ1-1 gives the full variable domain: DGGITQSPKYLFRKEGQNVTLSCEQNLNHDAMYWYRQDPGQGLRLIYYSQIVNDFQKGDIAEGYSVSREKKESFPLTVTSAQKNPTAFYLCASRPQGAREAEAFFGQGTRLTVV.

This clone was found once. This chain connects TRBV6-2 or TRBV6-3 to TRBJ2-2, with 8 bases identical to TRBD1. V trimming: 2 bases; J trimming: 0 bases; junction bases outside the gene matches: 2. CDR1 and CDR2 (germline): MNHEY, SVGEGT. This CDR3 is built from 16 residues. CDR3 amino acids: CASSYGTGSNTGELFF. Here the CDR3 DNA reads TGTGCCAGCAGTTACGGGACAGGATCGAACACCGGGGAGCTGTTTTTT.

V and J are TRBV21-1 and TRBJ2-7; TRBD1 is taken as the D call from the table, unchecked against the DNA. TRBV21-1 is shown as a pseudogene. CDR3 length: 14 residues. For the CDR3, the DNA is TGTGCCAGCAGCAAAGCTGGGACAGCCTACGAGCAGTACTTC. It codes for CASSKAGTAYEQYF.

The V call is TRBV18, the J call TRBJ1-2; D is ambiguous. V dropped 3 bases and J dropped 3 bases, with 14 bases sitting between them. Germline V gene lookup returns CDR1 KGHSH and CDR2 LQKENI. CDR3 length equals 15 residues. DNA for the CDR3: TGTGCCAGCTCACCCACGAGGGATCCCTACTATGGCTACACCTTC. Its protein is CASSPTRDPYYGYTF.

Only a few counts were recorded for this clone. This chain uses TRBV7-9 with TRBJ2-7, with D perhaps matching TRBD2 (5 bases). Looked up from germline, CDR1 is SEHNR and CDR2 is FQNEAQ (reference sequence). V lost 7 bases and J lost 5, with 12 bases in between. This CDR3 is built from 12 residues. Here the CDR3 DNA reads TGTGCCAGCACCCGAGAGGGAGACGAGCAGTACTTC. Translation gives CASTREGDEQYF.

J is TRBJ2-2 and V is TRBV30; D possibly corresponds to TRBD1 (6 bases). Germline-derived CDR1 and CDR2 are GTSNPN and SVGIG (reference sequence). The ends were cut back, 1 base at V and 2 bases at J, with 11 bases in the middle. This CDR3 comprises 15 residues. CDR3 DNA: TGTGCCTGGAGTGCCGGGACACCAAACACCGGGGAGCTGTTTTTT. Translating gives CAWSAGTPNTGELFF. The full variable domain, in which reference TRBV30 and TRBJ2-2 provide the parts outside the CDR3, is SQTIHQWPATLVQPVGSPLSLECTVEGTSNPNLYWYRQAAGRGLQLLFYSVGIGQISSEVPQNLSASRPQDRQFILSSKKLLLSDSGFYLCAWSAGTPNTGELFFGEGSRLTVL.

This chain connects TRBV12-3 or TRBV12-4 to TRBJ2-1; the D gene is possibly TRBD2 (5 bases). The CDR3 totals 13 residues. V lost 6 bases, J lost 6 bases, and 12 bases lay in between. The DNA of the CDR3 is TGTGCCAGCAGGCCCCCGACTACCAATGAGCAGTTCTTC. Translating it yields CASRPPTTNEQFF.

This clone has a handful of counts. The chain couples TRBV5-4 to TRBJ1-3; weak D call: TRBD1 (5 bases). V lost 4 bases to trimming and J lost 0 bases, with 17 bases between them. This CDR3 is 17 amino acids long. Germline V gene sequence: CDR1 SGHNT, CDR2 YYREEE (reference sequence). The CDR3 nucleotides are TGTGCCAGCAGCCCACACAGGACCGCTGGCTCTGGAAACACCATATATTTT. This translates into CASSPHRTAGSGNTIYF.

The chain combines TRBV2 with TRBJ2-7; maybe TRBD1 (6 bases). The CDR3 spans 11 residues. CDR1 and CDR2 from the germline V gene are SNHLY and FYNNEI. Between the trimmed V and J ends, which lost 7 bases and 3 bases, there was a span of 7 bases. The CDR3 nucleotides read TGTGCCAGCAAGGGACACTACGAGCAGTACTTC. It codes for CASKGHYEQYF.

This chain connects TRBV30 to TRBJ2-3; a possible D gene is TRBD2 (5 bases). Germline V lookup: CDR1 GTSNPN, CDR2 SVGIG (reference sequence). The CDR3 consists of 13 residues. Trimming left V 2 bases short and J 8 bases short, with 14 bases between. DNA of the CDR3: TGTGCCTGGAGTATCGTTAGCGTGGGTACGCAGTATTTT. It codes for CAWSIVSVGTQYF. Full variable domain (remainder filled in from reference TRBV30 and TRBJ2-3): SQTIHQWPATLVQPVGSPLSLECTVEGTSNPNLYWYRQAAGRGLQLLFYSVGIGQISSEVPQNLSASRPQDRQFILSSKKLLLSDSGFYLCAWSIVSVGTQYFGPGTRLTVL.

This clone was found a few times. The rearrangement uses TRBV7-9 and TRBJ2-3; TRBD1 aligns across 9 bases. The ends lost 6 bases at V and 0 bases at J; junction bases unmatched: 7. In germline, CDR1 is SEHNR, CDR2 FQNEAQ (reference sequence). The CDR3 runs 16 residues. CDR3 DNA sequence: TGTGCCAGCAGTCCAGGGGGACAGGGCAGCACAGATACGCAGTATTTT. It translates to CASSPGGQGSTDTQYF.

The chain links TRBV9 to TRBJ1-5; 9 bases align to TRBD1. The J segment lost 4 bases and the V segment lost 4 bases, leaving 3 bases of the junction unmatched. CDR3 length: 14 residues. CDR1 is SGDLS, CDR2 YYNGEE, per germline. The CDR3 DNA is TGTGCCAGCAGCTCGGGACAGGGTAATCAGCCCCAGCATTTT. Amino acids: CASSSGQGNQPQHF.

This clone has a single count. This chain connects TRBV3-1 (or the pseudogene TRBV3-2) to TRBJ2-3; 9 bases are shared with TRBD2. CDR1 and CDR2 from the germline V gene are LGHDT and YNNKEL (reference sequence). There are 15 residues in the CDR3. J was trimmed by 0 bases and V by 3 bases; bases with no gene match: 1. CDR3 in DNA: TGTGCCAGCAGCCACCTAGCGGGGAGCACAGATACGCAGTATTTT. Protein sequence: CASSHLAGSTDTQYF.